This T cell receptor (beta chain) was documented in a study of blood T cell repertoires in COVID-19. The overall study: T cells, B-cell-depleted T cells, or PBMCs supplied cDNA or gDNA.

This CDR3 contains 13 residues. The germline V gene encodes CDR1 SGHDT and CDR2 YYEEEE. The V end lost 1 base, the J end lost 2 bases, and 6 bases lay between the germline ends. The authors' processing: For nucleated cells, counts were estimated from reference gene primer amplification. Measured with immunoSEQ multiplex PCR; TCRdb has only the in-frame clones, and not every one. V and J calls and clone size are copied from that table; D and trimming were computed from the DNA. This table holds about 120,000 clones, less than 90% found once. The chain carries TRBV5-6 and TRBJ1-2, with D unresolved. The receptor was derived from an elderly woman with acute or convalescent COVID-19. The source material was peripheral blood. CDR3 protein: CASSLNMNYGYTF. DNA of the CDR3: TGTGCCAGCAGCTTGAATATGAACTATGGCTACACCTTC. Complete variable domain (other parts from reference TRBV5-6 and TRBJ1-2): DAGVTQSPTHLIKTRGQQVTLRCSPKSGHDTVSWYQQALGQGPQFIFQYYEEEERQRGNFPDRFSGHQFPNYSSELNVNALLLGDSALYLCASSLNMNYGYTFGSGTRLTVV.